The table lists the clone carrying this T cell receptor beta chain with a few counts. The antigen remains undetermined. These data originate in a study of cytomegalovirus exposure and HLA in healthy donors. Study-level background: Tens of millions of unique TCRs from HLA-typed donors made up an early data release.

This CDR3 is 14 amino acids long. V lost 2 bases to trimming and J lost 4 bases, with 12 bases between them. CDR1 is GTSNPN and CDR2 is SVGIG in the germline V gene (reference sequence). Points from the study as a whole: As immune exposure information, only CMV serostatus was available. A few chains linked to CMV were shown in vitro to be specific for CMV antigens. A list of more than 150 TCR beta chains associated with cytomegalovirus was given.

The PCR made use of 60 Vbeta and 13 Jbeta primers. Clones were read by immunoSEQ multiplex PCR, and TCRdb kept only the in-frame ones, dropping some. The sample lists about 110,000 clones, 73% seen once, with approximately 8.4% in the top ten. The sequencing input was PBMCs. The genes are TRBV30 and TRBJ1-3; tentatively, D is TRBD1 (6 bases). The receptor comes from a man aged 35 to 55 in good health and CMV-seronegative. The CDR3 sequence: CAWSLKGTGNTIYF. Here the CDR3 DNA reads TGTGCCTGGAGTTTGAAAGGGACAGGAAACACCATATATTTT.